This record covers a single TCR beta chain. Its antigen is as yet unknown. The V gene's germline CDR1 is MNHEY and CDR2 SVGEGT. CDR3 size: 17 residues. The germline V and J ends were trimmed by 3 bases and 8 bases, with 23 bases remaining between them. The data belong to a study of T cells after yellow fever vaccination. Notes on the study in general: The study re-detected most primary-vaccination clones after the booster (roughly 96% CD4, roughly 90% CD8).

As TCR cDNA was made by 5'RACE template switching, a universal primer site and UMIs were added. TCRdb ran MiXCR on the 5' RACE reads and lists one entry per CDR3 protein. Among about 630,000 distinct CDR3 sequences listed, roughly an eighth were seen once. The chain has TRBV6-2 or TRBV6-3 and TRBJ2-1; D gene ambiguous. The sequenced sample was PBMCs, obtained on the day of the yellow fever booster vaccination. This receptor was taken from a young man who received the YFV17D yellow fever vaccine. Written as DNA, the CDR3 is TGTGCCAGCAGTTATCCTTCTTCAGCCCCGACTCTGGATGAGCAGTTCTTC. The encoded protein is CASSYPSSAPTLDEQFF.